This TCR beta chain derives from a study of T cells after yellow fever vaccination. Whole-study findings and limits: Few clonotypes appeared in both CD4 and CD8 compartments.

UMIs were added to TCR cDNA along with a universal primer site when it was made by 5'RACE template switching. TCRdb redid the calling of the 5' RACE reads with MiXCR, one entry per CDR3 protein. The repertoire has under 250,000 distinct CDR3 sequences, 6.9% of them found once; the top ten carry roughly 0.9%. This clonotype has a handful of counts. Its target is unknown. V was cut by 4 bases and J by 2 bases, with 11 bases left in between. This CDR3 contains 15 residues. Germline CDR1 reads KGHDR; CDR2 reads SFDVKD. This sequence originates from a man aged 25 to 45 who received the YFV17D yellow fever vaccine. The sequenced sample was CD4+ T cells sorted from PBMCs, obtained 15 days after the yellow fever booster vaccination. The genes are TRBV24-1 and TRBJ2-1; possible D gene TRBD1, 7 bases. The CDR3 loop reads CATSEGGTAYNEQFF. The CDR3 region has the DNA TGTGCCACCAGTGAGGGCGGGACAGCCTACAATGAGCAGTTCTTC.